This T cell receptor (beta chain) was retrieved from a study of cytomegalovirus exposure and HLA in healthy donors (dated by TCRdb to the late 2010s). Looking at the study overall: In an earlier analysis of fewer than 750 of the donors, less than 350 Gb of sequence data and 117 million unique TCR beta sequences from 180 million or so T cells were reported. An early release covering 550 to 650 HLA-typed donors comprised roughly 300 gigabases of sequencing data and approximately 80 million unique TCR sequences. The genetic ancestry cluster associated with self-reported Caucasian donors included around four fifths of the 398 genotyped donors. The study was designed to test whether signatures of past pathogen exposure could be identified by cataloging public T cell receptors. The study profiled the T cell repertoires of under 700 subjects by immunosequencing and related them to cytomegalovirus serostatus. A separate validation cohort of 100 to 150 different subjects was used in addition to the 666-subject first cohort. High-throughput TCR immunosequencing, statistical association of individual TCRs with disease status, and machine learning were combined to predict cytomegalovirus infection status. A later analysis re-analyzed previously published TCR beta repertoires from 666 donors and added high-resolution HLA genotyping to study TCR occurrence patterns. In the later analysis, no new phenotypic data were used to find candidate immune exposures; instead, reliance was placed on TCR beta sequences and their occurrence across donors. In an earlier analysis of 500 to 650 of the donors, high-throughput TCR beta sequencing was used to judge whether each TCR beta V gene segment behaved as functional or pseudogenic. Donor age, sex, ethnicity and CMV serostatus were compiled alongside the repertoire data. Genome-wide SNP genotypes for about 60% of the roughly 700 donors were used in a later genetic analysis, which treated that subset as a discovery cohort. Every repertoire in the discovery cohort had been generated on one and the same sequencing platform. Both class I and class II loci were covered by HLA typing, at four-digit resolution. Typing coverage differed by locus: A, B, C, DRB1 and DQB1 were typed in about 620-640 donors, DQA1 in about 560, DPA1 in around 580, and DPB1 in just under 480. A handful of DR-DQ haplotypes were handled as single units for association and clustering because linkage in the cohort was strong. On average, roughly 250,000 unique TCR beta nucleotide sequences were sequenced per donor among 398 genotyped donors of the cohort, with roughly 20% of those sequences being non-productive. Here is what the overall study found, with its caveats: According to a later analysis, parvovirus B19, influenza, CMV and Epstein-Barr virus appeared linked to several top co-occurrence clusters. Compared with the approximately 710-donor mean, donors in an Asian-associated ancestry cluster had fewer N-insertions in productive TCRs, according to a later genetic analysis. A later analysis found that HLA-associated TCR beta chains were more clonally expanded and had lower generation probabilities than equally common non-associated chains. Because some donors lacked HLA typing at each locus, the association tests relied only on the typed subset. A cluster of highly shared sequence variants was judged likely to be a technical artifact of the sequencing pipeline. Specific HLA alleles were associated with 15,000 to 20,000 TCR beta sequences at a false discovery rate of 0.05 in a later analysis. A further reported finding was that TCR beta sequences accurately predicted the HLA-A and HLA-B alleles for most subjects in the first cohort. An earlier analysis of approximately 540 of the donors showed that most TCR beta V segments appeared in productive rearrangements either about 87% or about 30% of the time, which broadly matched IMGT annotations. In this cohort, only TCR beta chains were sequenced, and detectable features were limited by the absence of alpha or paired-chain data. The classifier was reported to diagnose cytomegalovirus status with high specificity and sensitivity in both the original and validation cohorts. Strong co-occurrence of HLA alleles, especially DR and DQ, made assigning TCR associations to individual alleles difficult. Presence/absence analyses assumed roughly uniform sequencing depth across donors, an assumption that may not hold. The study gave a list of 150 to 200 TCR beta chains associated with cytomegalovirus. Correlated functional status among segregating V segments might be attributable to linkage disequilibrium, but an unknown experimental factor could not be ruled out. CMV serostatus was the only immune exposure information available for the cohort. Across donors, most TCR sequences were observed very rarely, whereas some public TCRs were present in many individuals. In a later genetic analysis, a missense DCLRE1C variant was associated with V-gene and J-gene trimming of TCR beta chains, and the association was replicated in an independent cohort. The authors suggested that the approach could potentially be generalized to other disease states and immunological phenotypes. Some IMGT-functional V segments, including TRBV6-2 and TRBV6-3, could not be told apart with the 87-base-pair reads, so those segments were excluded. Because counts were too low, some 17 rarely observed V segments, including chromosome 9 orphons, were left out of the earlier analysis of a few hundred of the donors. Most CMV-associated TCR beta chains appeared to be HLA-restricted in a later analysis, and the HLA associations seemed to be driven largely by CMV exposure. In a later analysis, TCR association rates were found to vary across HLA loci, with the most associated TCRs seen for DRB1 alleles and the fewest for HLA-C alleles. A few of the identified cytomegalovirus-associated TCR beta chains were confirmed in vitro to be specific for cytomegalovirus antigens.

The cohort comprised more than 550 healthy bone marrow donors. All cohort members were sampled while nominally healthy, although unrecorded immune exposures were likely present. The donor was CMV seronegative and belonged to the group of 350 to 400 seronegative cohort members. A peripheral blood sample was provided by each donor, and peripheral blood mononuclear cells were used for TCR beta sequencing. Genomic DNA was extracted from the blood cell samples with the Qiagen DNeasy Blood Extraction Kit. The library was produced with the immunoSEQ multiplex PCR assay. For the multiplex PCR, a mixture combining 60 forward primers for TCR Vbeta segments and 13 reverse primers for TCR Jbeta segments was used. A multiplex PCR assay on genomic DNA amplified the CDR3 region of rearranged TCR beta genes. Amplified TCR beta libraries were sequenced as 87-base-pair reads on the Illumina HiSeq System. The original methods were these. Across the 670 or so repertoires, a later analysis counted around 80 million unique TCR beta chains, around 11 million of which were shared by at least two donors. Raw reads were error-corrected and collapsed into unique sequences by a nearest-neighbor algorithm in which closely related sequences were merged to remove PCR and sequencing errors. CDR3 sequences were aligned to IMGT reference sequences to assign V, D and J gene segments. Each retained sequence needed at least a six-nucleotide match to both a V gene segment and a J gene segment. Rearrangements were called productive when the CDR3 lacked stop codons and stayed in frame with V and J; all others were non-productive. CDR3 was defined according to IMGT convention as the region running from the second conserved V-encoded cysteine to the conserved J-encoded phenylalanine. Sequences without an unambiguous match to a single V gene segment were excluded from the earlier analysis of several hundred of the donors. An earlier analysis of 587 of the donors classified V segments as functional when productive rearrangements were above 56.7% and as segregating when the standard deviation between donors was above 5%. A statistical classification framework was built for diagnosing cytomegalovirus status from the catalog of TCR beta chain sequences. A later analysis assigned V and J genes by comparing TCR nucleotide sequences with IMGT/GENE-DB human TR gene sequences. In a later analysis, CDR3 sequences and most-parsimonious VDJ recombination scenarios were assigned using the TCRdist pipeline. In a later analysis, each TCR beta chain was defined by its CDR3 amino acid sequence together with its V-gene family, and reads lacking a unique V-gene family were excluded. In a later analysis, around 600 highly shared, low-generation-probability nucleotide sequences were removed to address suspected cross-contamination and a sequencing artifact. In a later analysis, a clonal expansion index was calculated for each public chain from normalized within-repertoire ranks of inferred template counts. Generation probabilities in a later analysis came from a VDJ recombination model fitted to out-of-frame rearrangements, and those results were checked against IGoR. In a later analysis, TCR-TCR, TCR-HLA and TCR-CMV co-occurrence was scored with hypergeometric tests, and a repertoire-size bias correction was applied to TCR pairs. False discovery rates were estimated in a later analysis by permuting HLA or CMV assignments 20 times. A later analysis grouped co-occurring TCRs with DBSCAN, adding TCRdist sequence similarity when clustering within HLA-allele-positive subsets. For co-occurrence clustering, repertoires with fewer than 30,000 or more than 120,000 public chains were excluded, along with roughly 5 repertoires with anomalous nucleotide sharing. TCRdb limited this immuneACCESS table to in-frame rearrangements with V and J called. A share of clones is missing; checked studies link under half to unresolved V genes, and the rest is unexplained. V and J calls and clone size are those listed in that table; D and trimming were worked out from the DNA. This sample comprises roughly 160,000 clones, around nine tenths of them detected only once. The ten largest clones add up to 0.75% to 0.95% of the sample.

At the junction V is shortened by 4 bases and J by 3 bases; bases outside the gene matches: 16. The CDR3 spans 18 residues, from the cysteine through the phenylalanine. Of all the DNA, just the CDR3 is kept, 54 bases in frame from base 1. The germline V gene encodes CDR1 SGHRS and CDR2 YFSETQ. To note about this clone: What this receptor recognizes is not known. No base-level quality is on record; no much larger clone is a single base apart.

Sequenced material: PBMCs. The V and J segments used are TRBV5-1 and TRBJ2-1; 7 central bases correspond to TRBD2. The source of this sequence is a woman in her twenties or thirties in good health and CMV-seronegative. The CDR3: CASSAGLDIATFYNEQFF. In nucleotide form, the sequence is TGCGCCAGCAGCGCCGGACTAGACATCGCGACGTTCTACAATGAGCAGTTCTTC. The full variable domain, with segments outside the CDR3 supplied by the reference TRBV5-1 and TRBJ2-1 proteins, appears as KAGVTQTPRYLIKTRGQQVTLSCSPISGHRSVSWYQQTPGQGLQFLFEYFSETQRNKGNFPGRFSGRQFSNSRSEMNVSTLELGDSALYLCASSAGLDIATFYNEQFFGPGTRLTVL.